These 24 T cell receptor beta chains originate from one sample sequenced in a study of T cell repertoires in cytomegalovirus infection. TCRdb re-derived calls from the reads in MiXCR, one entry per CDR3 protein. The sample holds a few hundred thousand distinct CDR3 sequences, about a sixth seen once. Sequencing input: PBMCs. These receptor sequences come from a human donor in good health (CMV status not recorded). Some clones in this sample may be carry-over from other donors' samples.

This chain uses TRBV25-1 with TRBJ1-4; D perhaps matches TRBD1 (5 bases). From germline, CDR1 is MGHDK and CDR2 SYGVNS. The CDR3 runs to 13 residues. Trimming removed 4 bases from V and 11 bases from J, with 14 bases in between. The CDR3 here is CASSATGTNKLFF. In DNA, the CDR3 is TGTGCCAGCAGTGCTACCGGGACGAACAAACTGTTTTTT.

In this sample, this clonotype turned up a few times. CDR3 bases: TGTGCCAGCAGTGTAGACGGAACCGGGGAGCTGTTTTTT. Residues: CASSVDGTGELFF. This chain links TRBV2 with TRBJ2-2, with D uncertain. CDR1 SNHLY and CDR2 FYNNEI come from the germline V gene. The CDR3 consists of 13 residues. V lost 4 bases and J lost 5, with 8 bases in between.

With respect to this clonotype: Its ends do not fully match the called genes, so a read error is possible. The genes are TRBV2 and TRBJ2-1, with 9 bases that match TRBD2. Germline V gives CDR1 SNHLY, CDR2 FYNNEI. The CDR3 loop spans 16 amino acids. The CDR3 sequence: CASSEEGLAGDNEQFF. CDR3 nucleotide sequence: TGTGCCAGCAGCGAAGAGGGACTAGCAGGAGACAATGAGCAGTTCTTC.

This sequence joins TRBV28 and TRBJ1-1; D remains ambiguous. Germline V gives CDR1 MDHEN, CDR2 SYDVKM. The CDR3 is made up of 15 amino acids. V dropped 2 bases and J dropped 1 base, with 11 bases sitting between them. CDR3 bases: TGTGCCAGCAGTTTAATGACTACAGCGAACACTGAAGCTTTCTTT. Amino acids: CASSLMTTANTEAFF.

This clonotype appeared many times. The chain employs TRBV7-8 and TRBJ2-1, with 10 bases aligning to TRBD2. Germline CDR1 is SGHVS and CDR2 is FQNEAQ. Losses at the gene ends were 9 bases for V and 5 bases for J; bases not matched to a gene: 4. The CDR3 runs to 13 residues. In DNA form, the CDR3 reads TGTGCCAGTAGCGGGGGGAGCCACAATGAGCAGTTCTTC. This encodes CASSGGSHNEQFF.

This clonotype has just a few counts. The chain has TRBV7-9 and TRBJ1-2; possibly TRBD1 for D (6 bases). The CDR3 is 16 residues long. Germline V lookup: CDR1 SEHNR, CDR2 FQNEAQ (reference sequence). Trimming pared 5 bases from V and 4 bases from J, leaving 20 bases between. CDR3 in amino acids: CASSPRDTLGGYGYTF. The DNA for the CDR3 is TGTGCCAGCAGCCCCCGGGACACATTGGGTGGCTATGGCTACACCTTC.

This clonotype has just a few counts. The V and J genes are TRBV12-3 or TRBV12-4 and TRBJ2-7; 8 bases are a match to TRBD1. V lost 6 bases, J lost 3 bases, and 7 bases stayed unmatched. The CDR3 loop spans 14 amino acids. As DNA, the CDR3 is TGTGCCAGCAGCACAGGGGGATCCGTCTACGAGCAGTACTTC. Protein sequence: CASSTGGSVYEQYF.

This chain connects TRBV3-1 to TRBJ2-7; 10 nucleotides agree with TRBD1. V gave up 4 bases and J gave up 0 bases; unmatched junction bases: 6. The V gene's germline CDR1 is LGHDT and CDR2 YNNKEL (reference sequence). This CDR3 is built from 16 residues. The CDR3: CASSPRDRGSSYEQYF. The CDR3 nucleotides read TGTGCCAGCAGCCCCCGGGACAGGGGCTCCTCCTACGAGCAGTACTTC.

The table lists this clonotype with a few counts. The rearrangement links TRBV2 to TRBJ1-5; TRBD1 matches 8 bases. The V segment lost 1 base and the J segment 5 bases; nucleotides outside the gene matches: 4. CDR3 size: 15 residues. The V gene's germline CDR1 is SNHLY and CDR2 FYNNEI. The CDR3 here is CASSEGQGAYQPQHF. As DNA, the CDR3 is TGTGCCAGCAGTGAAGGGCAGGGGGCTTATCAGCCCCAGCATTTT.

There are a few counts of this clonotype. This sequence joins TRBV20-1 and TRBJ2-7; a possible D gene is TRBD1 (5 bases). The CDR3 loop spans 15 amino acids. The V gene's germline CDR1 is DFQATT and CDR2 SNEGSKA (reference sequence). The germline V and J ends were trimmed by 5 bases and 4 bases, with 21 bases remaining between them. The DNA of the CDR3 is TGCAGTGCTTCCGCGGCCCACCAGGGCAGTTACGAGCAGTACTTC. This encodes CSASAAHQGSYEQYF.

The rearrangement joins TRBV18 to TRBJ1-1; a possible D gene is TRBD1 (6 bases). The CDR3 totals 14 residues. Germline V CDR1 and CDR2: KGHSH, LQKENI. V dropped 6 bases and J dropped 1 base, with 12 bases sitting between them. The CDR3 loop reads CASSPTTGNTEAFF. Written as DNA, the CDR3 is TGTGCCAGCTCTCCGACGACAGGGAACACTGAAGCTTTCTTT.

This clonotype was counted many times. The chain combines TRBV7-2 with TRBJ2-5, with D hard to call. V lost 2 bases, J lost 2 bases, and 9 bases lay in between. This CDR3 contains 14 residues. Germline assignment: CDR1 SGHTA and CDR2 FQGNSA. The DNA of the CDR3 is TGTGCCAGCAGCTTACAAGGCTCTCAAGAGACCCAGTACTTC. Protein product: CASSLQGSQETQYF.

The rearrangement joins TRBV20-1 to TRBJ2-3; 8 bases line up with TRBD2. This CDR3 has 16 amino acids. The germline CDR1 and CDR2 sequences are DFQATT and SNEGSKA (reference sequence). The trim removed 3 bases at V and 0 bases at J, leaving 8 bases unmatched. DNA of the CDR3: TGCAGTGCTAGGGATAGCGGGGCCACTAGCACAGATACGCAGTATTTT. Protein sequence: CSARDSGATSTDTQYF.

This clonotype was counted between two and nine times. This chain links TRBV18 with TRBJ1-4; D might be TRBD1 (6 bases). V dropped 0 bases and J dropped 3 bases, with 8 bases sitting between them. Looked up from germline, CDR1 is KGHSH and CDR2 is LQKENI. CDR3 length: 15 residues. CDR3 in DNA: TGTGCCAGCTCACCACCGGGGGCGGCTAATGAAAAACTGTTTTTT. Translating it yields CASSPPGAANEKLFF.

The chain links TRBV4-1 to TRBJ1-5; possible D gene TRBD1, 6 bases. In germline, CDR1 is MGHRA, CDR2 YSYEKL. The CDR3 consists of 11 residues. The V end lost 9 bases, the J end lost 10 bases, and 13 bases lay between the germline ends. CDR3 nucleotide sequence: TGCGCCAGAATCCCACAGGGACCCCAGCATTTT. Translation: CARIPQGPQHF.

This clonotype came up a few times. The rearrangement joins TRBV9 to TRBJ1-6, with D possibly matching TRBD1 (6 bases). Deletions cut 0 bases from V and 9 bases from J, with 25 bases between. The CDR3 totals 19 residues. Germline V CDR1 and CDR2: SGDLS, YYNGEE. For the CDR3, the DNA is TGTGCCAGCAGCGTAGATTCGCAGGGGTCCGGCTTGAATAGTTCACCCCTCCACTTT. This sequence encodes CASSVDSQGSGLNSSPLHF.

The V and J genes are TRBV4-1 and TRBJ2-1; TRBD1 or TRBD2 may be the D gene (5 bases each). CDR1 MGHRA and CDR2 YSYEKL come from the germline V gene. Trimming pared 2 bases from V and 10 bases from J, leaving 9 bases between. The CDR3 consists of 12 residues. The DNA for the CDR3 is TGCGCCAGCAGCCAAACTCGGGACGAGCAGTTCTTC. It yields the protein CASSQTRDEQFF.

This clonotype was detected ten times or more. This rearrangement joins TRBV7-2 to TRBJ2-6, with TRBD1 identical over 9 bases. CDR1 and CDR2 (germline): SGHTA, FQGNSA. J gave up 1 base and V 6 bases, and 16 bases lay outside the gene matches. This CDR3 comprises 20 residues. The CDR3 is CASRSPTSGTGSSGANVLTF. As DNA, the CDR3 is TGTGCCAGCAGGAGCCCCACATCCGGGACAGGGTCTTCTGGGGCCAACGTCCTGACTTTC.

The chain joins TRBV7-4 to TRBJ2-1; D may be TRBD1 (5 bases). The CDR3 is 12 amino acids. V dropped 5 bases and J dropped 6 bases, with 8 bases sitting between them. Germline CDR1 SGHVT, CDR2 SQSDAQ. The chain's CDR3 is CASSGASNEQFF. CDR3 in DNA: TGTGCCAGCAGCGGGGCTTCCAATGAGCAGTTCTTC.

This clonotype was observed a few times. The V call is TRBV28, the J call TRBJ2-1; D is undetermined. V lost 2 bases, J lost 4 bases, and 12 bases lay in between. The CDR3 spans 15 residues. Per germline, CDR1 MDHEN and CDR2 SYDVKM. The CDR3 bases are TGTGCCAGCAGTTTAGACCATAACGGGTACAATGAGCAGTTCTTC. Protein sequence: CASSLDHNGYNEQFF.

This clonotype has a handful of counts. The genes are TRBV4-1 and TRBJ1-2; D remains ambiguous. Germline V gene data show CDR1 as MGHRA and CDR2 as YSYEKL. V was trimmed by 2 bases and J by 1 base, leaving 14 bases between them. The CDR3 covers 16 residues. The CDR3 nucleotides read TGCGCCAGCAGCCAACCTACCGGGGAGGGTAACTATGGCTACACCTTC. Translated, it gives CASSQPTGEGNYGYTF.

This clonotype came up a few times. The rearrangement uses TRBV5-1 and TRBJ1-1; TRBD1 is a possible D gene (6 bases). V dropped 2 bases and J dropped 0 bases, with 11 bases sitting between them. The germline gives CDR1 SGHRS, CDR2 YFSETQ. The CDR3 is made up of 15 amino acids. CDR3 sequence: CASSFQGTMNTEAFF. The CDR3 DNA reads TGCGCCAGCAGCTTCCAGGGGACCATGAACACTGAAGCTTTCTTT.

This clonotype was seen a handful of times. The chain is built from TRBV27 and TRBJ2-3; D is ambiguous. Germline lookup yields CDR1 MNHEY and CDR2 SMNVEV (reference sequence). The CDR3 sequence is 13 residues long. V dropped 5 bases and J dropped 1 base, with 7 bases sitting between them. The CDR3 sequence is CASSRPGTDTQYF. The CDR3, as DNA: TGTGCCAGCAGTCGCCCGGGCACAGATACGCAGTATTTT.

With respect to this clonotype: The junction differs from germline at one of its ends, possibly a read error. This rearrangement joins TRBV5-1 to TRBJ2-3; D gene ambiguous. CDR3 length: 15 residues. CDR1 and CDR2 (germline): SGHRS, YFSETQ. CDR3 protein: CARSFRPGGTDTQYF. In DNA form, the CDR3 reads TGCGCCAGGAGCTTTCGACCGGGCGGCACAGATACGCAGTATTTT.